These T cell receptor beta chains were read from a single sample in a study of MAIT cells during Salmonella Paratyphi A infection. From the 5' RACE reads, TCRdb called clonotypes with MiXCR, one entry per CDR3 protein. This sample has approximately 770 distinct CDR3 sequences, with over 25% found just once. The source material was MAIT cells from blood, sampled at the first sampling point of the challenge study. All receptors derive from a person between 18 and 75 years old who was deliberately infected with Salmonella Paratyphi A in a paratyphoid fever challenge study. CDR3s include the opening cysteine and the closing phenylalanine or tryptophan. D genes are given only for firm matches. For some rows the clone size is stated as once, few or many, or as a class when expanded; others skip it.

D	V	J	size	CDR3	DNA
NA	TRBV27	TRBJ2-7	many	CASSLSGWYRDYEQYF	TGTGCCAGCAGTTTATCTGGGTGGTACAGAGACTACGAGCAGTACTTC
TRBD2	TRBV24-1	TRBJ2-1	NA	CATSDAASGRGNEQFF	TGTGCCACCAGTGATGCCGCTAGCGGGAGGGGCAATGAGCAGTTCTTC
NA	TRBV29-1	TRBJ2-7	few	CSVGQAAYEQYF	TGCAGCGTTGGTCAGGCAGCCTACGAGCAGTACTTC
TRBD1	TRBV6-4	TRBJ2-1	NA	CASSPGQDHNEQFF	TGTGCCAGCAGCCCCGGACAGGATCACAATGAGCAGTTCTTC
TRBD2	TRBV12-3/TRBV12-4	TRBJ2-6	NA	CASSTRQRGSGANVLTF	TGTGCCAGCAGTACTAGACAGCGGGGCTCTGGGGCCAACGTCCTGACTTTC
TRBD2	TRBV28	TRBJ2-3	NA	CASSLGGSGSVSYNEQYF	TGTGCCAGCAGCTTAGGGGGTAGCGGGAGTGTCTCCTACAATGAGCAGTATTTT
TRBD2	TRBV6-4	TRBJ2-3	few	CASSEEAGGHTDTQYF	TGTGCCAGCAGTGAAGAGGCGGGGGGCCACACAGATACGCAGTATTTT
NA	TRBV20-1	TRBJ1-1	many	CSARVGEGITEAFF	TGCAGTGCTAGAGTAGGGGAGGGAATCACTGAAGCTTTCTTT
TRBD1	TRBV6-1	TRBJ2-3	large	CASSPSTGGADTQYF	TGTGCCAGCAGTCCTTCCACAGGGGGCGCAGATACGCAGTATTTT
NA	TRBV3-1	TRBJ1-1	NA	CASSQVSSGGHTEAFF	TGTGCCAGCAGCCAAGTCTCATCTGGGGGCCACACTGAAGCTTTCTTT
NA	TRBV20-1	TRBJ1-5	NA	CSALDTPNQPQHF	TGCAGTGCTCTCGACACCCCAAATCAGCCCCAGCATTTT
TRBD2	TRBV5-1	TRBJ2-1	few	CASSLAGGEGYNEQFF	TGCGCCAGCAGCCTCGCCGGGGGGGAGGGCTACAATGAGCAGTTCTTC
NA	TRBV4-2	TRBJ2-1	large	CASSQDSGSYNEQFF	TGTGCCAGCAGCCAAGATAGCGGCTCCTACAATGAGCAGTTCTTC
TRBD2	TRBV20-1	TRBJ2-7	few	CSARDPGLAGSLNPLGSYEQYF	TGCAGTGCTAGAGATCCGGGACTAGCGGGGTCCTTGAATCCCTTAGGATCCTACGAGCAGTACTTC
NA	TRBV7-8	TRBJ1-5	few	CASSSSLGGSGTSNQPQHF	TGTGCCAGCAGTTCTAGCTTAGGGGGGTCGGGGACAAGCAATCAGCCCCAGCATTTT
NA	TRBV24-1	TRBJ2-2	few	CATSPVTQGTGELFF	TGTGCCACCAGTCCAGTTACCCAGGGCACCGGGGAGCTGTTTTTT
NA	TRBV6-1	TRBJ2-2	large	CASSEAEGWGGQHHNGELFF	TGTGCCAGCAGTGAAGCGGAAGGTTGGGGGGGACAGCATCATAACGGGGAGCTGTTTTTT
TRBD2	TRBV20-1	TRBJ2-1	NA	CSARDTGTRGAKQFF	TGCAGTGCTAGAGATACCGGGACTAGAGGGGCGAAGCAGTTCTTC
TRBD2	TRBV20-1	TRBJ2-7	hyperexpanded	CSARNPSGIYEQYF	TGCAGTGCTAGAAACCCTAGCGGGATCTACGAGCAGTACTTC
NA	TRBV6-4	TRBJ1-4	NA	CASRGTETEKLFF	TGTGCCAGCAGAGGGACCGAGACGGAAAAACTGTTTTTT
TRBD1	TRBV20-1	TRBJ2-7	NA	CSARDFGTGEYYEQYF	TGCAGTGCTAGAGATTTCGGGACAGGGGAGTACTACGAGCAGTACTTC
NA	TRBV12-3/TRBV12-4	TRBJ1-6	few	CASTVDRSGILDF	TGTGCCAGCACCGTCGACAGGTCGGGGATTCTTGACTTT
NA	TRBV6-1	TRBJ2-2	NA	CASSEVSEPGELFF	TGTGCCAGCAGTGAAGTTTCCGAGCCCGGGGAGCTGTTTTTT
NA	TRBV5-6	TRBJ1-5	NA	CASSLGEQPQHF	TGTGCCAGCAGCTTGGGAGAACAGCCCCAGCATTTT
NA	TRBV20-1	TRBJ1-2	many	CSAVAVKWANYGYTF	TGCAGTGCAGTTGCCGTCAAGTGGGCTAACTATGGCTACACCTTC
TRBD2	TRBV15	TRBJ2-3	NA	CATSRDRELAGVTDTQYF	TGTGCCACCAGCAGAGACCGGGAACTAGCGGGAGTCACAGATACGCAGTATTTT
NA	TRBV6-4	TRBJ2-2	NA	CASSDSDTGELFF	TGTGCCAGCAGTGACTCAGACACCGGGGAGCTGTTTTTT
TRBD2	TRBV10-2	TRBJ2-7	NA	CASSVRETANEQYF	TGCGCCAGCAGTGTGCGGGAGACGGCGAACGAGCAGTACTTC
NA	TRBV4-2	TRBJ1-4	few	CASSLPGEAREPRTEKLFF	TGTGCCAGCAGCCTCCCCGGGGAGGCACGGGAGCCAAGGACCGAAAAACTGTTTTTT
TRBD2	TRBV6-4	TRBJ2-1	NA	CASSPLPSGSRYNEQFF	TGTGCCAGCAGTCCTCTTCCTAGCGGGTCCCGCTACAATGAGCAGTTCTTC
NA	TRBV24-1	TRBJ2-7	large	CATSEPQGRYSGPPYEQYF	TGTGCCACCAGTGAACCACAGGGCAGATACAGCGGGCCACCCTACGAGCAGTACTTC
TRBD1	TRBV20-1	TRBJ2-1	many	CSAPDPGQGYNEQFF	TGCAGTGCTCCCGACCCGGGACAGGGGTACAATGAGCAGTTCTTC
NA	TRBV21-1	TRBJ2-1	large	CASSKGGDRDNEQFF	TGTGCCAGCAGCAAAGGGGGGGACAGGGACAATGAGCAGTTCTTC
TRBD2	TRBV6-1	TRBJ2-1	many	CASSELAGGYNEQFF	TGTGCCAGCAGTGAACTAGCGGGAGGGTACAATGAGCAGTTCTTC
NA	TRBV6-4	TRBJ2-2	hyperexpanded	CASSDGDTGELFF	TGTGCCAGCAGTGACGGTGACACCGGGGAGCTGTTTTTT
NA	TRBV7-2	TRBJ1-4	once	CASSPSRGANEKLFF	TGTGCCAGCAGCCCCTCCCGGGGGGCCAATGAAAAACTGTTTTTT
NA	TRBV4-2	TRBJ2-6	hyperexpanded	CASSQDNSGANVLTF	TGTGCCAGCAGCCAAGACAACTCTGGGGCCAACGTCCTGACTTTC
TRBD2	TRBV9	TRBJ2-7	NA	CASSVASGGTPYEQYF	TGTGCCAGCAGCGTAGCGTCGGGAGGAACCCCCTACGAGCAGTACTTC
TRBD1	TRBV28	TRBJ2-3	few	CASALGTGDTDTQYF	TGTGCCAGCGCACTCGGGACAGGAGACACAGATACGCAGTATTTT
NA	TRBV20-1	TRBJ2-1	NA	CSAEDGSSYNEQFF	TGCAGTGCGGAGGACGGGAGCTCCTACAATGAGCAGTTCTTC
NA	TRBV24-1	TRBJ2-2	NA	CDTSDLGRETGELLF	TGTGACACCAGTGATTTAGGAAGGGAGACCGGGGAGCTGTTGTTT
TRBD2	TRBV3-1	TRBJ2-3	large	CASSQEVQREGNTDTQYF	TGTGCCAGCAGCCAAGAGGTCCAGCGGGAGGGAAACACAGATACGCAGTATTTT
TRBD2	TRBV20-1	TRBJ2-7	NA	CSANWREWDEQYF	TGCAGTGCTAACTGGCGGGAGTGGGACGAGCAGTACTTC
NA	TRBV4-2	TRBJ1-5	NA	CDSSFYICSASRTRGGNQPQHF	NA
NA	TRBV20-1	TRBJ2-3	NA	CSARDIVGFQETQYF	TGCAGTGCTAGAGATATAGTGGGTTTCCAAGAGACCCAGTATTTT
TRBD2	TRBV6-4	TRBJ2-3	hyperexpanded	CASRAGGPADTQYF	TGTGCCAGCAGAGCGGGAGGGCCGGCAGATACGCAGTATTTT
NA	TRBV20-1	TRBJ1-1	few	CSAREAGRDTEAFF	TGCAGTGCTAGAGAGGCAGGGAGGGACACTGAAGCTTTCTTT
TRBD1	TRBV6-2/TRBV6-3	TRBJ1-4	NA	CASSYFGQDEKLFF	TGTGCCAGCAGTTATTTCGGACAGGATGAAAAACTGTTTTTT
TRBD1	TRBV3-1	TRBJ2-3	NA	CASSLGQGTVDTQYF	TGTGCCAGCAGCCTAGGACAGGGGACAGTAGATACGCAGTATTTT
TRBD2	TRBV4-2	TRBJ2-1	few	CASSQEGGSGSSYNEQFF	TGTGCCAGCAGCCAAGAAGGTGGTAGCGGGAGTTCTTACAATGAGCAGTTCTTC
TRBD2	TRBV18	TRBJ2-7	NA	CASSPALAGANEQYF	TGTGCCAGCTCACCAGCCCTAGCGGGAGCGAACGAGCAGTACTTC
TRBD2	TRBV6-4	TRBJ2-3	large	CASSVTSGSPDTQYF	TGTGCCAGCAGTGTGACTAGCGGGAGCCCAGATACGCAGTATTTT
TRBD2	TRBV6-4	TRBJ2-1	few	CASSGGLANEQFF	TGTGCCAGCAGTGGAGGACTAGCTAATGAGCAGTTCTTC
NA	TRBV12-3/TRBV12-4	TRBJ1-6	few	CASSFSSGDGSLHF	TGTGCCAGCAGTTTTTCGTCAGGGGATGGTTCCCTCCACTTT
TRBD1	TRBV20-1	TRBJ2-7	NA	CSARGTGKETGELYF	TGCAGTGCTCGCGGGACAGGGAAGGAGACCGGGGAGCTGTACTTC